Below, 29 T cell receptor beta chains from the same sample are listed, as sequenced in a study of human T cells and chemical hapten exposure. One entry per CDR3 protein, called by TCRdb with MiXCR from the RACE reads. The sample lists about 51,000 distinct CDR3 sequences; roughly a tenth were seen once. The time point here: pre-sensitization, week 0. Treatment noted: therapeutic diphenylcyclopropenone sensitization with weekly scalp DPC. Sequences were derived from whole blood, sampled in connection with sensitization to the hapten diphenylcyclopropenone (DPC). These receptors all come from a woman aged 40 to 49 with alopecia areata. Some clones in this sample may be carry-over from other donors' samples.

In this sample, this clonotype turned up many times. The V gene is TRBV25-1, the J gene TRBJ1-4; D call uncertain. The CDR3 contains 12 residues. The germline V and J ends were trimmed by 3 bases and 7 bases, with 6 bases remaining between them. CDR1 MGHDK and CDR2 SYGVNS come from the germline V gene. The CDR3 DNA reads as TGTGCCAGCAGTGATATGTTTGAAAAACTGTTTTTT. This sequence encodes CASSDMFEKLFF.

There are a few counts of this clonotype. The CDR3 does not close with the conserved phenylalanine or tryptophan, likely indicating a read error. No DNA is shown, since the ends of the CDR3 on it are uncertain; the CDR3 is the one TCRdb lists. CDR3 region: CATSPSLP. The rearrangement uses TRBV24-1 and TRBJ1-6. The CDR3 length is 8 residues, termini included. Germline V lookup: CDR1 KGHDR, CDR2 SFDVKD.

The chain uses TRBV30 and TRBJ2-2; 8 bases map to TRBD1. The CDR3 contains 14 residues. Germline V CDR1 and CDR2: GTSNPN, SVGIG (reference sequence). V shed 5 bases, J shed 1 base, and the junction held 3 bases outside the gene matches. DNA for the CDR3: TGTGCCTGGGACAGGGGCAGGAACACCGGGGAGCTGTTTTTT. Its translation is CAWDRGRNTGELFF.

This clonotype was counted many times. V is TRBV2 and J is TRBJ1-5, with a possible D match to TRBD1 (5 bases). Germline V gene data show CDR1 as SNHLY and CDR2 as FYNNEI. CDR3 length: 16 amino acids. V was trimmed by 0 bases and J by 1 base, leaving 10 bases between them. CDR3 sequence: CASSEAGSGSNQPQHF. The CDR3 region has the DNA TGTGCCAGCAGTGAAGCGGGTTCAGGGAGCAATCAGCCCCAGCATTTT.

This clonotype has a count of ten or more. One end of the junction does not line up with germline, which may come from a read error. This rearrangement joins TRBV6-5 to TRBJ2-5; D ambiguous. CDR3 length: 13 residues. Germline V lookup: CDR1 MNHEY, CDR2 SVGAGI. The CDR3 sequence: CASSDSYGETQYF. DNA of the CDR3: TGTGCCAGCAGTGACTCCTACGGGGAGACCCAGTACTTC.

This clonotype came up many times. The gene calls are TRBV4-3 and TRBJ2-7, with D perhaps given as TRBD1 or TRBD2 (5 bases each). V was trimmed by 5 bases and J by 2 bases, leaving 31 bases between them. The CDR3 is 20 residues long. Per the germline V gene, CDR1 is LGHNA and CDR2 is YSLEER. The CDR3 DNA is TGCGCCAGCAGCTCACAATTTCAGGGCCGTACCGGGACGTCCGCCTACGAGCAGTACTTC. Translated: CASSSQFQGRTGTSAYEQYF.

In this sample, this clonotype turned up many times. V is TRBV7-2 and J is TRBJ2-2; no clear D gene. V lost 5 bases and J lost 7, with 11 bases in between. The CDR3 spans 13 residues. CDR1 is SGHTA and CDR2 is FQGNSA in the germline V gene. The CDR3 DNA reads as TGTGCCAGCAGCCCTCCGAAGGTCGGGGAGCTGTTTTTT. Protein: CASSPPKVGELFF.

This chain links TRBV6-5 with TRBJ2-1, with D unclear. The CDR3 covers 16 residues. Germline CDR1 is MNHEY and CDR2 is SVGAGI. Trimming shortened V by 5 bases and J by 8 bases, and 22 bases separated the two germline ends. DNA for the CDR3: TGTGCCAGCAGTCCGAGCCGATCTCCTACAATATATGAGCAGTTCTTC. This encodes CASSPSRSPTIYEQFF.

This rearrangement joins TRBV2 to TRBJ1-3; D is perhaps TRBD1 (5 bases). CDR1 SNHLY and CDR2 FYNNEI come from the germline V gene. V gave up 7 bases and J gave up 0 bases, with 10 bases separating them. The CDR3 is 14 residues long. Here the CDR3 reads CASTDGGSGNTIYF. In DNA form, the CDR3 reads TGTGCCAGCACGGACGGGGGCTCTGGAAACACCATATATTTT.

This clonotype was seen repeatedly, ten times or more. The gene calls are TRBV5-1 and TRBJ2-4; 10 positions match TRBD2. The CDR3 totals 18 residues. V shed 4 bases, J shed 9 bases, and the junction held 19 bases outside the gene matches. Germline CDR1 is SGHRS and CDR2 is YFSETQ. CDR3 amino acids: CASSPLLRASGGVGIQYF. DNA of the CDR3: TGCGCCAGCAGCCCCCTGCTCCGGGCTAGCGGGGGAGTCGGCATTCAGTACTTC.

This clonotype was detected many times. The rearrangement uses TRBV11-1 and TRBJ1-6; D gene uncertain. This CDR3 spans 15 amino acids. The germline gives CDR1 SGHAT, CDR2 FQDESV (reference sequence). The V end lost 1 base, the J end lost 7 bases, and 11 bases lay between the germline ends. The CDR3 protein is CASSLGRSLNSPLHF. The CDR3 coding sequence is TGTGCCAGCAGCTTAGGACGTTCATTGAATTCACCCCTCCACTTT.

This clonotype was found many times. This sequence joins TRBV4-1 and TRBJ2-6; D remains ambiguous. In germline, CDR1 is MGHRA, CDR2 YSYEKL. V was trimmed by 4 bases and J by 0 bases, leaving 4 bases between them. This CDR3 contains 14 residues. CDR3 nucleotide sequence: TGCGCCAGCAGCCCCTCCTCTGGGGCCAACGTCCTGACTTTC. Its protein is CASSPSSGANVLTF.

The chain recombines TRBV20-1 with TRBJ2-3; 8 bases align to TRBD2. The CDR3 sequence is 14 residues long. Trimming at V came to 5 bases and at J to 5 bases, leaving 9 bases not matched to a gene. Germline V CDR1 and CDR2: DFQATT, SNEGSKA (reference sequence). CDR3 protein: CSALAGLGGDTQYF. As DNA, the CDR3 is TGCAGTGCTTTAGCGGGGCTAGGGGGAGATACGCAGTATTTT.

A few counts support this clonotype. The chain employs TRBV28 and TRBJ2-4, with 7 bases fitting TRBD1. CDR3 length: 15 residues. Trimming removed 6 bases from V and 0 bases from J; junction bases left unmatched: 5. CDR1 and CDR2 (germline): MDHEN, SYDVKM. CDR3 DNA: TGTGCCAGCAGCCTGACAGGGATAGCCAAAAACATTCAGTACTTC. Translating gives CASSLTGIAKNIQYF.

CDR3 DNA: TGTGCCAGCAGCCTGGGGACTGGCAACACCGGGGAGCTGTTTTTT. Protein: CASSLGTGNTGELFF. V is TRBV7-9 and J is TRBJ2-2; D might be TRBD2 (6 bases). The CDR3 is 15 residues long. The germline gives CDR1 SEHNR, CDR2 FQNEAQ (reference sequence). Trimming removed 5 bases from V and 2 bases from J, with 12 bases in between. Drawing the rest from reference TRBV7-9 and TRBJ2-2, the complete variable domain is DTGVSQNPRHKITKRGQNVTFRCDPISEHNRLYWYRQTLGQGPEFLTYFQNEAQLEKSRLLSDRFSAERPKGSFSTLEIQRTEQGDSAMYLCASSLGTGNTGELFFGEGSRLTVL.

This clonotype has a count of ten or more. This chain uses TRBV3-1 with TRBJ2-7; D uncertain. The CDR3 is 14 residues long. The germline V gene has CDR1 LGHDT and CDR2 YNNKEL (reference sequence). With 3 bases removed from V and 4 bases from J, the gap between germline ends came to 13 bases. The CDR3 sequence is CASSQGLGTYEQYF. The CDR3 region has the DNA TGTGCCAGCAGCCAGGGGTTAGGAACATACGAGCAGTACTTC.

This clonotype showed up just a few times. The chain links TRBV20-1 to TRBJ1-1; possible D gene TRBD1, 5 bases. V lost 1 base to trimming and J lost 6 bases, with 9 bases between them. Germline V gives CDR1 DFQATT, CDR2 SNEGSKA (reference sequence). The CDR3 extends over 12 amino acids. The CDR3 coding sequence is TGCAGTGCTAGAGGGACATTCCCTGAAGCTTTCTTT. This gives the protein CSARGTFPEAFF.

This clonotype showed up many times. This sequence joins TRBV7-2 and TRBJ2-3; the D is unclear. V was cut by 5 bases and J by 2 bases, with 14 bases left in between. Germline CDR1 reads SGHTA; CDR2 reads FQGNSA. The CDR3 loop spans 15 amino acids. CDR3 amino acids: CASSPPGSNTDTQYF. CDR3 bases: TGTGCCAGCAGCCCACCGGGTTCTAACACAGATACGCAGTATTTT.

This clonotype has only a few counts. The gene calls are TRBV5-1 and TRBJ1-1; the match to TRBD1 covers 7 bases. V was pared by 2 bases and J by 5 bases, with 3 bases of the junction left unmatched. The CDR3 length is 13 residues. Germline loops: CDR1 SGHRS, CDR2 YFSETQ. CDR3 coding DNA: TGCGCCAGCAGCTTAACGACAGGGACTGAAGCTTTCTTT. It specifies CASSLTTGTEAFF.

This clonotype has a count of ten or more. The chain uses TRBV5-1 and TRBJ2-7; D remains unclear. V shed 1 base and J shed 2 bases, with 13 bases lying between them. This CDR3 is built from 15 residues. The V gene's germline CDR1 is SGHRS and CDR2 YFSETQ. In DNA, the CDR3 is TGCGCCAGCAGCTTGAATCCGGGCCAGACCTACGAGCAGTACTTC. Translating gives CASSLNPGQTYEQYF.

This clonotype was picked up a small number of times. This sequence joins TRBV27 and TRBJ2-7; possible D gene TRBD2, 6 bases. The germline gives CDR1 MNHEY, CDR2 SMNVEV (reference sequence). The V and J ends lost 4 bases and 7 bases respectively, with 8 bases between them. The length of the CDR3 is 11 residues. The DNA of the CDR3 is TGTGCCAGCAGTTCCGGGACTGAGCAGTACTTC. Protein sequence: CASSSGTEQYF.

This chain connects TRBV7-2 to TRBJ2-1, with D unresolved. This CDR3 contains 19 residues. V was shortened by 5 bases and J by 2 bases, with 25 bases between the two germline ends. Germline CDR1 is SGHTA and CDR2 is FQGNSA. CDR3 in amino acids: CASSAAGPTRPFAYNEQFF. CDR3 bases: TGTGCCAGCAGCGCAGCCGGGCCCACAAGACCGTTTGCCTACAATGAGCAGTTCTTC.

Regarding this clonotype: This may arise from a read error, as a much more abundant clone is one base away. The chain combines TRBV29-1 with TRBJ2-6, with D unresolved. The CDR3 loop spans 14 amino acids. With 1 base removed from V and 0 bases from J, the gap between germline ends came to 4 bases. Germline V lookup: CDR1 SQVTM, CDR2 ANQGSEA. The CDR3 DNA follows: TGCAGCGTTGAAGGGGACTCTGGGGCCAACGTCCTGACTTTC. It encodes CSVEGDSGANVLTF.

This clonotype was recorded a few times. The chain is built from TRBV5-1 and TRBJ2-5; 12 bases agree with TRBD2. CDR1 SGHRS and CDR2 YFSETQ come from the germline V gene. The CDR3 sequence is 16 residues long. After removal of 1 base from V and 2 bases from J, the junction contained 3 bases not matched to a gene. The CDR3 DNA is TGCGCCAGCAGCTTGTCACTAGCGGGGGGACAAGAGACCCAGTACTTC. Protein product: CASSLSLAGGQETQYF.

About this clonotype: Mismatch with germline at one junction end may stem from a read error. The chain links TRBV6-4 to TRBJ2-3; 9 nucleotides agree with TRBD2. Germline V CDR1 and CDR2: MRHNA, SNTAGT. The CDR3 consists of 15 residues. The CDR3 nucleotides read TGTGCCAGCGGTGACTCGGCGGGGGGGCCAGATACGCAGTATTTT. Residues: CASGDSAGGPDTQYF.

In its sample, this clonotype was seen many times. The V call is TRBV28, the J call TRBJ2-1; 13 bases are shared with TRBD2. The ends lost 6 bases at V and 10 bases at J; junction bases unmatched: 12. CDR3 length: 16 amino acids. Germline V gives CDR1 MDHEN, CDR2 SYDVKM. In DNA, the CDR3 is TGTGCCAGCAGCCAAAGGGATGGACTAGCGGGGGACGAGCAGTTCTTC. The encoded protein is CASSQRDGLAGDEQFF.

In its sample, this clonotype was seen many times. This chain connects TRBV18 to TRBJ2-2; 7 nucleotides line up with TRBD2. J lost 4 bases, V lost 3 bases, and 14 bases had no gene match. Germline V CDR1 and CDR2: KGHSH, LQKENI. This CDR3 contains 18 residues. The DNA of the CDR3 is TGTGCCAGCTCACCGCTTCCGAGCGGGGCGTCGGGCACCGGGGAGCTGTTTTTT. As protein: CASSPLPSGASGTGELFF.

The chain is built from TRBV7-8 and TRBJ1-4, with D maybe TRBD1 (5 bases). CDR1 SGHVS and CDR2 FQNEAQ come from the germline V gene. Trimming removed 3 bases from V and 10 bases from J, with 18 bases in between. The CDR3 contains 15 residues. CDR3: CASSFSGAKEGKLFF. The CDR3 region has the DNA TGTGCCAGCAGCTTCTCCGGGGCCAAGGAGGGAAAACTGTTTTTT. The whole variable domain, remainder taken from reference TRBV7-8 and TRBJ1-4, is GAGVSQSPRYKVAKRGQDVALRCDPISGHVSLFWYQQALGQGPEFLTYFQNEAQLDKSGLPSDRFFAERPEGSVSTLKIQRTQQEDSAVYLCASSFSGAKEGKLFFGSGTQLSVL.

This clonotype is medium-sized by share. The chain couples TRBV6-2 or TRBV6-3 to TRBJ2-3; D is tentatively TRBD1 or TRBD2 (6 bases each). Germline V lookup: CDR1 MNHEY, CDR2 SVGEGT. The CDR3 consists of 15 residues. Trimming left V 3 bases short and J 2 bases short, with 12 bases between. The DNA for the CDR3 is TGTGCCAGCAGTTATGGCGGGACACCCACAGATACGCAGTATTTT. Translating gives CASSYGGTPTDTQYF.